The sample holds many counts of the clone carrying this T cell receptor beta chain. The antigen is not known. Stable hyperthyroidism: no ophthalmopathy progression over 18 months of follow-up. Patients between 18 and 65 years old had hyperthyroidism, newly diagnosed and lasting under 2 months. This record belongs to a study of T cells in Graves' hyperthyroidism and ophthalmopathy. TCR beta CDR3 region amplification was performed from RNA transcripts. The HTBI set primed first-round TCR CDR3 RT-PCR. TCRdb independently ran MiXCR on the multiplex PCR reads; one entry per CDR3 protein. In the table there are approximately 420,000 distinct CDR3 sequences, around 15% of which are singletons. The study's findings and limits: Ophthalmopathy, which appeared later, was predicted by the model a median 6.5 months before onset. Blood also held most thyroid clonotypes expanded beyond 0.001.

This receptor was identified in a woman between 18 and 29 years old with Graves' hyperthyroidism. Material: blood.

CDR3 sequence (DNA): TGTGCCAGCAGACTAACCGGGGAGCTGTTTTTT. Its protein product is CASRLTGELFF. The chain is built from TRBV2 and TRBJ2-2; no clear D gene. This CDR3 region has 11 residues. V lost 6 bases and J lost 5, with 4 bases in between. Germline CDR1 SNHLY, CDR2 FYNNEI. Full variable domain (missing parts from reference TRBV2 and TRBJ2-2): EPEVTQTPSHQVTQMGQEVILRCVPISNHLYFYWYRQILGQKVEFLVSFYNNEISEKSEIFDDQFSVERPDGSNFTLKIRSTKLEDSAMYFCASRLTGELFFGEGSRLTVL.